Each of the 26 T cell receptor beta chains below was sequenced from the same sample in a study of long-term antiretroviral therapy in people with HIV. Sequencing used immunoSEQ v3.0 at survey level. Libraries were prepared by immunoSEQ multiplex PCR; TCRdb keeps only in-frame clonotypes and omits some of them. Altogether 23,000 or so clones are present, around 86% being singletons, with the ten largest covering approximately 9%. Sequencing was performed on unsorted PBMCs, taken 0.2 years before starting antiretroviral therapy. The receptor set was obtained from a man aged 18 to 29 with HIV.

CDR3 sequence (DNA): TGTGCCATCAGGGACAGGTTCCAAGAGACCCAGTACTTC. This encodes CAIRDRFQETQYF. This chain connects TRBV10-3 to TRBJ2-5; 7 bases map to TRBD1. The CDR3 covers 13 residues. Germline V gene sequence: CDR1 ENHRY, CDR2 SYGVKD. The junction had 2 bases not matched to a gene; V was cut back by 6 bases and J by 1 base.

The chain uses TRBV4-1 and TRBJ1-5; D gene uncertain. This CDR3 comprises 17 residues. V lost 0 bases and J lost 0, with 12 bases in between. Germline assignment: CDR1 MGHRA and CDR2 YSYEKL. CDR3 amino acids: CASSQDSYGYSNQPQHF. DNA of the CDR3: TGCGCCAGCAGCCAAGATTCATATGGGTATAGCAATCAGCCCCAGCATTTT.

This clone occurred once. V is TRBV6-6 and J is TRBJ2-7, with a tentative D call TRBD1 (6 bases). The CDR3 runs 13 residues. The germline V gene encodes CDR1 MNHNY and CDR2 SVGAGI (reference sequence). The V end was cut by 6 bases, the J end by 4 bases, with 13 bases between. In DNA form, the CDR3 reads TGTGCCAGCAGACAGGGCGGGCAGTACGAGCAGTACTTC. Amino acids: CASRQGGQYEQYF.

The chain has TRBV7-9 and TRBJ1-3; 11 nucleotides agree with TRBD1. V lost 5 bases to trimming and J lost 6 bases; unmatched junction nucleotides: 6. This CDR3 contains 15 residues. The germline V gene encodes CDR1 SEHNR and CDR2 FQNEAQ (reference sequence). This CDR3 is CASSLGTGGLNTIYF. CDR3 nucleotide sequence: TGTGCCAGCAGCCTCGGGACAGGGGGATTAAACACCATATATTTT.

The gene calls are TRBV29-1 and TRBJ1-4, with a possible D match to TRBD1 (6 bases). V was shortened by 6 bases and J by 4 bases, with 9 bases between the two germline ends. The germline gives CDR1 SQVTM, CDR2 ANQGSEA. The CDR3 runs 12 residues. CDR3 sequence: CSVGQINEKLFF. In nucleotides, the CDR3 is TGCAGCGTCGGACAGATTAATGAAAAACTGTTTTTT.

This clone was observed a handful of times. DNA for the CDR3: TGTGCCAGCACCCTACCCGGGGAGCTGTTTTTT. It specifies CASTLPGELFF. The chain has TRBV6-6 and TRBJ2-2; D is uncertain. This CDR3 has 11 amino acids. Trimming removed 7 bases from V and 6 bases from J, with 6 bases in between. Germline V lookup: CDR1 MNHNY, CDR2 SVGAGI (reference sequence).

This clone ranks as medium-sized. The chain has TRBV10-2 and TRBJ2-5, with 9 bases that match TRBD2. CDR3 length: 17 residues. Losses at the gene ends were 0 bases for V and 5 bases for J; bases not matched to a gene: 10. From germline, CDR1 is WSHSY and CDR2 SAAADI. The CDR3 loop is CASSESILREGLETQYF. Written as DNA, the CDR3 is TGCGCCAGCAGTGAGTCGATATTGCGGGAGGGCCTGGAGACCCAGTACTTC.

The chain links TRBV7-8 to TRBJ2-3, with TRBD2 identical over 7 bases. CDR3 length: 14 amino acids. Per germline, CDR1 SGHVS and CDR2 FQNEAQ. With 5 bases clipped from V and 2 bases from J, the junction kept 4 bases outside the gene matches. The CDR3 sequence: CASSGAGYTDTQYF. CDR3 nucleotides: TGTGCCAGCAGCGGAGCGGGGTACACAGATACGCAGTATTTT.

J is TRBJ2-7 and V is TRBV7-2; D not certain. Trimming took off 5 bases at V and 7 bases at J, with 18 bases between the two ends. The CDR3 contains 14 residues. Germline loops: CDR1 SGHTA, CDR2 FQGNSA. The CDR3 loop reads CASSPPVLWEEQYF. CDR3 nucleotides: TGTGCCAGCAGCCCCCCGGTCTTGTGGGAAGAGCAGTACTTC.

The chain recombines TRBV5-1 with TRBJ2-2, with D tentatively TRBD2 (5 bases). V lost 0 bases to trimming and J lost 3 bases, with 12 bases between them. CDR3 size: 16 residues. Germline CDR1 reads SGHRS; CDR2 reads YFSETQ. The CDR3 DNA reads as TGCGCCAGCAGCTTGGCTACTAGTAGGGACACCGGGGAGCTGTTTTTT. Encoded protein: CASSLATSRDTGELFF. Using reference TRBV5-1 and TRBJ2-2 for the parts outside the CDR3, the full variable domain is KAGVTQTPRYLIKTRGQQVTLSCSPISGHRSVSWYQQTPGQGLQFLFEYFSETQRNKGNFPGRFSGRQFSNSRSEMNVSTLELGDSALYLCASSLATSRDTGELFFGEGSRLTVL.

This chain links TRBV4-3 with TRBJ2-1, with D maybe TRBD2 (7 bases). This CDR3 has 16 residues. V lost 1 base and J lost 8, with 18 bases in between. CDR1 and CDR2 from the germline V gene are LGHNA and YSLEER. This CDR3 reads CASSQVMAGARDEQFF. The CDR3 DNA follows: TGCGCCAGCAGCCAAGTGATGGCGGGGGCCCGAGATGAGCAGTTCTTC.

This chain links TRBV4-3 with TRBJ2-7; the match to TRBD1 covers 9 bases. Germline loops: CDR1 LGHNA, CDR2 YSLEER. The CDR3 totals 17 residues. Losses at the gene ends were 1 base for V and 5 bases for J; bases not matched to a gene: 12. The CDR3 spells CASSQVTGGRDVHEQYF. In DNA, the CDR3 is TGCGCCAGCAGCCAAGTCACAGGGGGCAGGGACGTCCACGAGCAGTACTTC.

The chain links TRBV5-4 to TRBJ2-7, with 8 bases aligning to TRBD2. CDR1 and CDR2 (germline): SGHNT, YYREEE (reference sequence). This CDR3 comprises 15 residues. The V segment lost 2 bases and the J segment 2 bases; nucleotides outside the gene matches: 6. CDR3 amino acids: CASSFTSGLTYEQYF. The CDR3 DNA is TGTGCCAGCAGCTTTACTAGCGGTCTTACCTACGAGCAGTACTTC.

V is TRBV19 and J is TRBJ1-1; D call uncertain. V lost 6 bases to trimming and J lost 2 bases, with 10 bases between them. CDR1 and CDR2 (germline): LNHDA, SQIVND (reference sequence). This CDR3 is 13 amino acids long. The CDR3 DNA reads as TGTGCCAGTAGGCGAGACCCCAACACTGAAGCTTTCTTT. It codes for CASRRDPNTEAFF.

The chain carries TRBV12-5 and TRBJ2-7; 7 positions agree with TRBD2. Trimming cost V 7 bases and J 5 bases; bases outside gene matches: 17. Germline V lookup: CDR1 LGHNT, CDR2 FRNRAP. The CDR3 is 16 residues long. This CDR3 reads CASAHAGAGASHEQYF. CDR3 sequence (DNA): TGTGCTAGTGCCCATGCTGGGGCGGGAGCGTCTCACGAGCAGTACTTC.

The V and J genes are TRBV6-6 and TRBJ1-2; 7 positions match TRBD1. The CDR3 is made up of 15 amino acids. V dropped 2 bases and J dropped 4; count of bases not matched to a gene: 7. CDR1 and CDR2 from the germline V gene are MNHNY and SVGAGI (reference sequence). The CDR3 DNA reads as TGTGCCAGCAGTTACGGGACCAGGGGGTCCTATGGCTACACCTTC. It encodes CASSYGTRGSYGYTF.

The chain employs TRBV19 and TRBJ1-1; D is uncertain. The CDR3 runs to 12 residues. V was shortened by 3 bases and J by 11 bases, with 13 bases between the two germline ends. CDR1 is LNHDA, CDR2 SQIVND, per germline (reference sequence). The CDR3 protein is CASSMIETEAFF. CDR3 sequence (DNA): TGTGCCAGTAGTATGATTGAGACCGAGGCTTTCTTT.

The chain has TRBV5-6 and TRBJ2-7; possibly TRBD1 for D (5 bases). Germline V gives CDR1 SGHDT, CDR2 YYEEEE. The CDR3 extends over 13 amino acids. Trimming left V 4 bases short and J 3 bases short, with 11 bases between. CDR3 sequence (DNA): TGTGCCAGCAGCCGACAGACCAACTACGAGCAGTACTTC. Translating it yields CASSRQTNYEQYF.

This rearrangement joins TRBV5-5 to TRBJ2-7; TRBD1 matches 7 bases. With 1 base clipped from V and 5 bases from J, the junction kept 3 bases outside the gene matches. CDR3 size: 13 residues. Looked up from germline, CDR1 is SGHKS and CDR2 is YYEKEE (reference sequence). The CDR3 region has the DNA TGTGCCAGCAGCTTGTACAGGGGCAACGAGCAGTACTTC. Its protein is CASSLYRGNEQYF.

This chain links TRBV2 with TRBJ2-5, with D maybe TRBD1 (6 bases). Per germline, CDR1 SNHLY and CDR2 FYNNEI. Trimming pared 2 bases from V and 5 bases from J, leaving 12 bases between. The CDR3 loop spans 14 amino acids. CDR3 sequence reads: CASSEPGATETQYF. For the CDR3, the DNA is TGTGCCAGCAGTGAACCAGGGGCGACGGAGACCCAGTACTTC. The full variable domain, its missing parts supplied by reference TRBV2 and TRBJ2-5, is EPEVTQTPSHQVTQMGQEVILRCVPISNHLYFYWYRQILGQKVEFLVSFYNNEISEKSEIFDDQFSVERPDGSNFTLKIRSTKLEDSAMYFCASSEPGATETQYFGPGTRLLVL.

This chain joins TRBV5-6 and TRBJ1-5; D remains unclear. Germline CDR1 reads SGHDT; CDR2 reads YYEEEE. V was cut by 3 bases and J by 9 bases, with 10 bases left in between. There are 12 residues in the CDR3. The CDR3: CASSWAGGPQHF. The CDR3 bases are TGTGCCAGCAGCTGGGCGGGTGGGCCCCAGCATTTT.

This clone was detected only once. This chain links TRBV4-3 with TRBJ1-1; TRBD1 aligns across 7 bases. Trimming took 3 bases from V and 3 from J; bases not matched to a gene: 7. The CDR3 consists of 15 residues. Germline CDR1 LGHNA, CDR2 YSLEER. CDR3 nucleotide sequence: TGCGCCAGCAGCCAGGTGTCTACAGGGGACACTGAAGCTTTCTTT. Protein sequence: CASSQVSTGDTEAFF.

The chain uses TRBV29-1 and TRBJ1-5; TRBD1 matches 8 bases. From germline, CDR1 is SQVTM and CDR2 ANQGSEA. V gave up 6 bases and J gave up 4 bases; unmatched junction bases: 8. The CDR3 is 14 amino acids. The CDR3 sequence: CSVSHRGSNQPQHF. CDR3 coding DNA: TGCAGCGTCTCCCACAGGGGGTCAAATCAGCCCCAGCATTTT.

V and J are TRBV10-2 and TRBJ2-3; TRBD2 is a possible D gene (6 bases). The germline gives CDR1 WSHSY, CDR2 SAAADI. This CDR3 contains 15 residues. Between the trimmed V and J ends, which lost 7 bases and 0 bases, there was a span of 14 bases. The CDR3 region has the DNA TGCGCCAGCAAGTGGGCGGGGCCTAGCACAGATACGCAGTATTTT. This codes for CASKWAGPSTDTQYF.

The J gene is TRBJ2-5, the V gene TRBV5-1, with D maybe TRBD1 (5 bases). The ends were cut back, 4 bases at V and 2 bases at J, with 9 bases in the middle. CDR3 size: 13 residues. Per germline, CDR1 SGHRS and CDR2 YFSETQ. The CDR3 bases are TGCGCCAGCAGCCCTCAGGGTCAAGAGACCCAGTACTTC. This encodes CASSPQGQETQYF. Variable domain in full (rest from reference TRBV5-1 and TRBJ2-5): KAGVTQTPRYLIKTRGQQVTLSCSPISGHRSVSWYQQTPGQGLQFLFEYFSETQRNKGNFPGRFSGRQFSNSRSEMNVSTLELGDSALYLCASSPQGQETQYFGPGTRLLVL.

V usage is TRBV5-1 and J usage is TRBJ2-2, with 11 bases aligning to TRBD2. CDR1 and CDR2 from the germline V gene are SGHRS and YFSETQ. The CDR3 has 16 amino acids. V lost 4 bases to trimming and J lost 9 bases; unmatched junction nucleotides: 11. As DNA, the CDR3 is TGCGCCAGCAGCCCCGACCGTAGCGGGAGGGCGCGGGAGCTGTTTTTT. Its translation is CASSPDRSGRARELFF. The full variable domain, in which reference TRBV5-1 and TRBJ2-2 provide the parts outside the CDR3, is KAGVTQTPRYLIKTRGQQVTLSCSPISGHRSVSWYQQTPGQGLQFLFEYFSETQRNKGNFPGRFSGRQFSNSRSEMNVSTLELGDSALYLCASSPDRSGRARELFFGEGSRLTVL.